One and the same sample provided the 28 T cell receptor beta chains below, sequenced in a study of technical replicates of blood from a handful of donors. The assay was immunoSEQ multiplex PCR, and TCRdb's table has in-frame clones only and misses some. The sample lists 74,000 or so clones; around 92% were seen once. Source material: T cells isolated from PBMCs. These receptors all come from a human donor in good health.

The gene calls are TRBV25-1 and TRBJ2-1, with D possibly being TRBD2 (6 bases). The CDR3 is 15 residues long. CDR1 is MGHDK, CDR2 SYGVNS, per germline. Between the trimmed V and J ends, which lost 4 bases and 7 bases, there was a span of 17 bases. The CDR3 region is CASSGGYRGYNEQFF. The CDR3 nucleotides are TGTGCCAGCAGTGGGGGTTACCGGGGGTATAATGAGCAGTTCTTC.

J is TRBJ2-7 and V is TRBV5-6; D call uncertain. Germline V gene data show CDR1 as SGHDT and CDR2 as YYEEEE. Trimming removed 0 bases from V and 0 bases from J, with 4 bases in between. The CDR3 spans 13 residues. CDR3 loop: CASSLVSSYEQYF. Here the CDR3 DNA reads TGTGCCAGCAGCTTGGTCAGCTCCTACGAGCAGTACTTC. Filled out from reference TRBV5-6 and TRBJ2-7, the complete variable domain reads DAGVTQSPTHLIKTRGQQVTLRCSPKSGHDTVSWYQQALGQGPQFIFQYYEEEERQRGNFPDRFSGHQFPNYSSELNVNALLLGDSALYLCASSLVSSYEQYFGPGTRLTVT.

The chain couples TRBV11-2 to TRBJ2-3, with D perhaps TRBD1 (6 bases). Trimming took 3 bases from V and 5 from J, leaving 15 bases between them. Germline values: CDR1 SGHAT, CDR2 FQNNGV. This CDR3 spans 15 amino acids. The CDR3 coding sequence is TGTGCCAGCAGCTTGAACAGGGTCGTTCGAGATACGCAGTATTTT. Protein: CASSLNRVVRDTQYF.

This chain uses TRBV5-1 with TRBJ1-5, with TRBD1 as a possible D gene (5 bases). Trimming pared 4 bases from V and 3 bases from J, leaving 11 bases between. The CDR3 totals 14 residues. Per the germline V gene, CDR1 is SGHRS and CDR2 is YFSETQ. DNA for the CDR3: TGCGCCAGCAGCCTTGACAGATCCAATCAGCCCCAGCATTTT. Residues: CASSLDRSNQPQHF.

V gene TRBV27 combines with J gene TRBJ1-4, with 8 bases lining up with TRBD1. The CDR3 consists of 13 residues. CDR1 and CDR2 from the germline V gene are MNHEY and SMNVEV (reference sequence). Trimming cost V 3 bases and J 12 bases; bases outside gene matches: 6. The CDR3 DNA is TGTGCCAGCAGTTTTGGACAGGGCAAGGAACTGTTTTTT. Translated, it gives CASSFGQGKELFF.

The J gene is TRBJ2-7, the V gene TRBV15, with a weak D call TRBD2 (6 bases). Germline V gene data show CDR1 as LNHNV and CDR2 as YYDKDF (reference sequence). V was pared by 5 bases and J by 4 bases, with 12 bases between. The CDR3 loop spans 13 amino acids. CDR3 in amino acids: CATSPGEGYEQYF. CDR3 in DNA: TGTGCCACCAGCCCGGGAGAAGGTTACGAGCAGTACTTC. The whole variable domain, remainder taken from reference TRBV15 and TRBJ2-7, is DAMVIQNPRYQVTQFGKPVTLSCSQTLNHNVMYWYQQKSSQAPKLLFHYYDKDFNNEADTPDNFQSRRPNTSFCFLDIRSPGLGDTAMYLCATSPGEGYEQYFGPGTRLTVT.

The chain is built from TRBV30 and TRBJ1-4; D not resolved. The CDR3 is made up of 14 amino acids. Trimming removed 0 bases from V and 7 bases from J, with 12 bases in between. The germline V gene encodes CDR1 GTSNPN and CDR2 SVGIG (reference sequence). The CDR3 sequence: CAWSVGQYGEKLFF. The CDR3 coding sequence is TGTGCCTGGAGTGTTGGGCAGTACGGTGAAAAACTGTTTTTT. The whole variable domain, filled in from reference TRBV30 and TRBJ1-4, reads SQTIHQWPATLVQPVGSPLSLECTVEGTSNPNLYWYRQAAGRGLQLLFYSVGIGQISSEVPQNLSASRPQDRQFILSSKKLLLSDSGFYLCAWSVGQYGEKLFFGSGTQLSVL.

This sequence joins TRBV6-5 and TRBJ2-2; D might be TRBD1 (7 bases). The V end was cut by 10 bases, the J end by 3 bases, with 15 bases between. The CDR3 spans 14 residues. Germline V gene data show CDR1 as MNHEY and CDR2 as SVGAGI. The CDR3 DNA is TGTGCCACCGCGGGACAGATTTACACCGGGGAGCTGTTTTTT. It yields the protein CATAGQIYTGELFF.

V usage is TRBV7-3 and J usage is TRBJ2-7; 7 nucleotides agree with TRBD1. After removal of 5 bases from V and 3 bases from J, the junction contained 4 bases not matched to a gene. The CDR3 sequence is 13 residues long. CDR1 is SGHTA, CDR2 FQGTGA, per germline. The CDR3 here is CASSIQGNYEQYF. The CDR3, as DNA: TGTGCCAGCAGCATACAGGGGAACTACGAGCAGTACTTC.

Here the CDR3 DNA reads TGTGCCAGCAGCTTAACGACAGGCCAGTACACTGAAGCTTTCTTT. Its translation is CASSLTTGQYTEAFF. This chain joins TRBV7-2 and TRBJ1-1, with a possible D match to TRBD1 (6 bases). V was trimmed by 2 bases and J by 3 bases, leaving 13 bases between them. CDR3 length: 15 residues. Germline lookup yields CDR1 SGHTA and CDR2 FQGNSA.

The chain joins TRBV7-9 to TRBJ2-2, with D possibly TRBD2 on 5 matching bases. The CDR3 runs to 16 residues. CDR1 SEHNR and CDR2 FQNEAQ come from the germline V gene (reference sequence). Trimming took 5 bases from V and 5 from J, leaving 18 bases between them. The CDR3 here is CASSPESGRVTGELFF. For the CDR3, the DNA is TGTGCCAGCAGCCCTGAGTCGGGGAGAGTAACCGGGGAGCTGTTTTTT.

The rearrangement links TRBV7-9 to TRBJ1-3; D remains unclear. V was cut by 5 bases and J by 3 bases, with 20 bases left in between. From germline, CDR1 is SEHNR and CDR2 FQNEAQ (reference sequence). This CDR3 is built from 17 residues. The CDR3 is CASSPPRRLRIGNTIYF. The CDR3 region has the DNA TGTGCCAGCAGCCCACCGAGGCGCCTGAGAATTGGAAACACCATATATTTT.

The V call is TRBV19, the J call TRBJ2-7; D may be TRBD1 (6 bases). CDR3 length equals 14 residues. Germline CDR1 and CDR2: LNHDA and SQIVND (reference sequence). Trimming took off 1 base at V and 3 bases at J, with 10 bases between the two ends. CDR3 amino acids: CASSIGRDNYEQYF. CDR3 DNA: TGTGCCAGTAGTATAGGTCGGGACAACTACGAGCAGTACTTC.

This chain joins TRBV11-3 and TRBJ2-3, with D possibly TRBD1 on 5 matching bases. The CDR3 is 14 amino acids. Germline V gene data show CDR1 as SGHNT and CDR2 as YENEEA. V dropped 2 bases and J dropped 2 bases, with 8 bases sitting between them. The CDR3 DNA sequence: TGTGCCAGCAGCTTACCCGGACACACAGATACGCAGTATTTT. This codes for CASSLPGHTDTQYF.

V gene TRBV2 combines with J gene TRBJ2-1; maybe TRBD2 (6 bases). The CDR3 is made up of 13 amino acids. The V and J ends lost 7 bases and 5 bases respectively, with 12 bases between them. Germline lookup yields CDR1 SNHLY and CDR2 FYNNEI. The CDR3 DNA follows: TGTGCCAGCACGGGGCGGGAAAACAATGAGCAGTTCTTC. Its translation is CASTGRENNEQFF.

The chain links TRBV19 to TRBJ1-5, with D unresolved. V shed 3 bases and J shed 9 bases, with 12 bases lying between them. This CDR3 has 13 residues. From germline, CDR1 is LNHDA and CDR2 SQIVND (reference sequence). CDR3 sequence (DNA): TGTGCCAGTAGTATTGCCCGAGGTCGGCCCCAGCATTTT. As protein: CASSIARGRPQHF.

The chain links TRBV19 to TRBJ2-7, with 12 bases matching TRBD1. The trim removed 9 bases at V and 7 bases at J, leaving 10 bases unmatched. Germline loops: CDR1 LNHDA, CDR2 SQIVND (reference sequence). The CDR3 is 14 amino acids. The CDR3: CASKPGQGAWEQYF. The CDR3, as DNA: TGTGCCAGCAAACCGGGACAGGGGGCTTGGGAGCAGTACTTC.

Note on this clone: Germline and junction disagree at one end, which may indicate a read error. The chain couples TRBV20-1 to TRBJ2-1; D gene ambiguous. Germline-derived CDR1 and CDR2 are DFQATT and SNEGSKA (reference sequence). The CDR3 runs to 11 residues. DNA for the CDR3: TGCAGTGCTCGAAACTACGATGAGCAGTTCTTC. Residues: CSARNYDEQFF.

This chain uses TRBV11-2 with TRBJ2-1; the match to TRBD2 covers 11 bases. Per germline, CDR1 SGHAT and CDR2 FQNNGV. The V gene end was trimmed by 7 bases and the J gene end by 8 bases; junction bases not matched to a gene: 7. The CDR3 has 14 residues. CDR3 residues: CASNPGTSGHEQFF. The CDR3 nucleotides read TGTGCCAGCAACCCCGGGACTAGCGGTCATGAGCAGTTCTTC.

The DNA of the CDR3 is TGTGCCAGCAGTTTACTAGTGCCCTCCCTATACAATGAGCAGTTCTTC. Protein: CASSLLVPSLYNEQFF. V gene TRBV6-5 combines with J gene TRBJ2-1, with D perhaps TRBD2 (5 bases). The CDR3 extends over 16 amino acids. V was cut by 4 bases and J by 4 bases, with 17 bases left in between. The V gene's germline CDR1 is MNHEY and CDR2 SVGAGI.

This chain links TRBV6-5 with TRBJ1-1; 10 nucleotides line up with TRBD1. Germline trimming cut 6 bases from V and 6 bases from J; bases unmatched to any gene: 4. The CDR3 has 13 amino acids. The germline gives CDR1 MNHEY, CDR2 SVGAGI. The CDR3 protein is CASRRQGAAEAFF. The CDR3, as DNA: TGTGCCAGCAGGAGACAGGGGGCGGCTGAAGCTTTCTTT.

The table lists this clone with a count of one. This rearrangement joins TRBV4-1 to TRBJ1-5; 7 nucleotides match TRBD1. This CDR3 has 19 amino acids. The germline CDR1 and CDR2 sequences are MGHRA and YSYEKL. V was clipped by 1 base and J by 0 bases; unmatched bases: 12. This CDR3 reads CASSQGHDGGQHSNQPQHF. CDR3 bases: TGCGCCAGCAGCCAAGGTCATGATGGGGGACAGCATAGCAATCAGCCCCAGCATTTT.

The chain has TRBV7-7 and TRBJ2-1; TRBD2 matches 11 bases. The germline V gene has CDR1 SSHAT and CDR2 FNYEAQ (reference sequence). The CDR3 length is 17 residues. The trim removed 5 bases at V and 9 bases at J, leaving 15 bases unmatched. CDR3 region: CASSGYLAGGLISEQFF. CDR3 sequence (DNA): TGTGCCAGCAGCGGGTATCTAGCGGGAGGTCTTATCAGTGAGCAGTTCTTC.

The CDR3 coding sequence is TGTGCCAGCAGCCCAGACGCGGGGGTACTCTACGAGCAGTACTTC. As protein: CASSPDAGVLYEQYF. The chain recombines TRBV7-6 with TRBJ2-7; 7 nucleotides agree with TRBD2. Germline V gene sequence: CDR1 SGHVS, CDR2 FNYEAQ. Trimming at V came to 5 bases and at J to 3 bases, leaving 10 bases not matched to a gene. CDR3 length: 15 residues. The full variable domain, completed using reference TRBV7-6 and TRBJ2-7, is GAGVSQSPRYKVTKRGQDVALRCDPISGHVSLYWYRQALGQGPEFLTYFNYEAQQDKSGLPNDRFSAERPEGSISTLTIQRTEQRDSAMYRCASSPDAGVLYEQYFGPGTRLTVT.

This chain uses TRBV19 with TRBJ2-2; no clear D. CDR1 is LNHDA and CDR2 is SQIVND in the germline V gene (reference sequence). V lost 5 bases and J 1 base, leaving 14 bases between the germline ends. This CDR3 is built from 16 residues. DNA for the CDR3: TGTGCCAGTAGTCCCTTCGCTTTAGAGAACACCGGGGAGCTGTTTTTT. Residues: CASSPFALENTGELFF.

The gene calls are TRBV4-1 and TRBJ2-7; 10 positions agree with TRBD1. V shed 5 bases, J shed 4 bases, and the junction held 8 bases outside the gene matches. From germline, CDR1 is MGHRA and CDR2 YSYEKL. This CDR3 has 15 residues. CDR3 sequence (DNA): TGCGCCAGCAGCACTGGACAGGGGGACCTTTACGAGCAGTACTTC. Translation gives CASSTGQGDLYEQYF.

The chain links TRBV6-1 to TRBJ1-2; 8 bases map to TRBD1. The V gene's germline CDR1 is MNHNS and CDR2 SASEGT. Germline trimming cut 3 bases from V and 5 bases from J; bases unmatched to any gene: 2. This CDR3 region has 13 residues. CDR3 region: CASSDGQGYGYTF. In nucleotides, the CDR3 is TGTGCCAGCAGTGACGGACAGGGATATGGCTACACCTTC.

The rearrangement links TRBV27 to TRBJ1-2; 9 bases match TRBD1. The ends lost 5 bases at V and 3 bases at J; junction bases unmatched: 4. CDR1 is MNHEY and CDR2 is SMNVEV in the germline V gene (reference sequence). There are 14 residues in the CDR3. In DNA form, the CDR3 reads TGTGCCAGCAGTGAGGGACAGGGCTACTATGGCTACACCTTC. This translates into CASSEGQGYYGYTF.